Presented here are 19 T cell receptor beta chains from one specimen sequenced in a study of early T cells in non-severe SARS-CoV-2 infection. In TCRdb, the 5' RACE reads were re-called with MiXCR into one record per CDR3 protein. The repertoire holds 97,000 or so distinct CDR3 sequences, 9.5% to 11% seen once, with 4.7% in the top ten. Sequencing was performed on whole blood, taken at baseline. All receptors derive from an adult who was a healthcare worker with PCR-confirmed SARS-CoV-2 infection or an uninfected control (not recorded which).

This clonotype was observed many times. The chain carries TRBV20-1 and TRBJ2-1; a weak D match, TRBD1 (7 bases). Per germline, CDR1 DFQATT and CDR2 SNEGSKA (reference sequence). This CDR3 spans 12 amino acids. V was trimmed by 6 bases and J by 9 bases, leaving 15 bases between them. CDR3 DNA sequence: TGCAGTGCCCGCGGAGGGGGCAGTGAGCAGTTCTTC. Translation: CSARGGGSEQFF.

This clonotype was seen more than once but under ten times. This chain connects TRBV12-3 or TRBV12-4 to TRBJ2-5, with D maybe TRBD2 (6 bases). CDR3 length equals 13 residues. The V end lost 6 bases, the J end lost 1 base, and 9 bases lay between the germline ends. For the CDR3, the DNA is TGTGCCAGCAGCGTAGCGGTCCAAGAGACCCAGTACTTC. Translating gives CASSVAVQETQYF.

This clonotype was counted between two and nine times. V is TRBV7-2 and J is TRBJ1-2; TRBD1 matches at 9 bases. The CDR3 has 14 residues. V lost 3 bases and J lost 8; bases outside the gene matches: 7. CDR1 SGHTA and CDR2 FQGNSA come from the germline V gene. CDR3 sequence reads: CASSLRTGDVGYTF. For the CDR3, the DNA is TGTGCCAGCAGCTTGAGGACAGGGGATGTCGGCTACACCTTC.

The chain couples TRBV28 to TRBJ1-1; D might be TRBD1 (5 bases). This CDR3 region has 14 residues. Trimming pared 4 bases from V and 0 bases from J, leaving 9 bases between. CDR1 and CDR2 from the germline V gene are MDHEN and SYDVKM. The CDR3 nucleotides are TGTGCCAGCAGTTGGGGACGGCTGAACACTGAAGCTTTCTTT. It codes for CASSWGRLNTEAFF.

This clonotype was recorded at least ten times. This chain connects TRBV6-6 to TRBJ2-1; D remains unclear. CDR3 length: 13 residues. Trimming pared 2 bases from V and 5 bases from J, leaving 7 bases between. Germline V CDR1 and CDR2: MNHNY, SVGAGI (reference sequence). DNA of the CDR3: TGTGCCAGCAGTTACCCTCGAGACAATGAGCAGTTCTTC. This encodes CASSYPRDNEQFF.

In its sample, this clonotype was seen a few times. The V gene is TRBV20-1, the J gene TRBJ2-2, with D tentatively TRBD2 (5 bases). Germline V gene lookup returns CDR1 DFQATT and CDR2 SNEGSKA (reference sequence). V gave up 2 bases and J gave up 3 bases, with 13 bases separating them. CDR3 size: 15 residues. The CDR3 region is CSARQSGGYTGELFF. CDR3 nucleotide sequence: TGCAGTGCTAGACAGAGCGGCGGGTACACCGGGGAGCTGTTTTTT.

This clonotype turned up a few times. The V gene is TRBV7-9, the J gene TRBJ1-1; no firm D call. CDR1 and CDR2 (germline): SEHNR, FQNEAQ (reference sequence). CDR3 length: 14 residues. Between the trimmed V and J ends, which lost 3 bases and 0 bases, there was a span of 8 bases. For the CDR3, the DNA is TGTGCCAGCAGCTTGACCCTAATGAACACTGAAGCTTTCTTT. The encoded protein is CASSLTLMNTEAFF.

V and J are TRBV12-5 and TRBJ1-2, with D uncertain. Germline CDR1 is LGHNT and CDR2 is FRNRAP. Trimming removed 2 bases at V and 8 bases at J, with 6 bases between. The length of the CDR3 is 11 residues. The CDR3 DNA reads TGTGCTAGTGGTTTGAATCGGGGCTACACCTTC. Translation: CASGLNRGYTF.

This clonotype was observed a few times. The chain joins TRBV30 to TRBJ1-4; possible D gene TRBD1, 5 bases. V dropped 4 bases and J dropped 3 bases, with 12 bases sitting between them. The CDR3 is 14 amino acids. Germline V gene sequence: CDR1 GTSNPN, CDR2 SVGIG (reference sequence). CDR3 in DNA: TGTGCCTGGAATCCCCGGGGCTCTAATGAAAAACTGTTTTTT. This gives the protein CAWNPRGSNEKLFF.

This chain joins TRBV11-2 and TRBJ2-7; D call uncertain. V shed 2 bases and J shed 3 bases, with 8 bases lying between them. This CDR3 spans 13 amino acids. CDR1 SGHAT and CDR2 FQNNGV come from the germline V gene. The CDR3, as DNA: TGTGCCAGCAGCTTATCATACGGCTACGAGCAGTACTTC. Translated: CASSLSYGYEQYF.

This clonotype was observed at least ten times. The chain uses TRBV6-1 and TRBJ2-7; D gene unclear. The CDR3 extends over 13 amino acids. V lost 6 bases to trimming and J lost 5 bases, with 14 bases between them. Per germline, CDR1 MNHNS and CDR2 SASEGT. The CDR3 is CASSFYPLNEQYF. CDR3 sequence (DNA): TGTGCCAGCAGCTTCTACCCCCTGAACGAGCAGTACTTC.

CDR3 in amino acids: CASSDEYSRTDTQYF. The DNA of the CDR3 is TGTGCCAGCAGTGACGAGTATTCCCGCACAGATACGCAGTATTTT. This chain joins TRBV25-1 and TRBJ2-3; no clear D. In germline, CDR1 is MGHDK, CDR2 SYGVNS. Trimming cost V 3 bases and J 1 base, with 11 bases left between them. The CDR3 covers 15 residues.

The chain is built from TRBV6-1 and TRBJ2-1, with 7 bases fitting TRBD2. The V gene end was trimmed by 1 base and the J gene end by 7 bases; junction bases not matched to a gene: 1. There are 13 residues in the CDR3. Germline loops: CDR1 MNHNS, CDR2 SASEGT. The CDR3 region is CASSEGSGNEQFF. The CDR3 nucleotides read TGTGCCAGCAGTGAAGGTAGCGGGAATGAGCAGTTCTTC.

The chain carries TRBV7-2 and TRBJ2-1; D is undetermined. Trimming shortened V by 4 bases and J by 7 bases, and 11 bases separated the two germline ends. The CDR3 has 13 residues. Per the germline V gene, CDR1 is SGHTA and CDR2 is FQGNSA. The chain's CDR3 is CASSYGPENEQFF. The CDR3 DNA reads TGTGCCAGCAGCTACGGGCCGGAGAATGAGCAGTTCTTC.

V gene TRBV7-2 combines with J gene TRBJ2-2, with 10 bases identical to TRBD2. J lost 5 bases, V lost 3 bases, and 12 bases had no gene match. The length of the CDR3 is 18 residues. Germline V lookup: CDR1 SGHTA, CDR2 FQGNSA. This CDR3 reads CASSFPARGLAYTGELFF. CDR3 bases: TGTGCCAGCAGCTTTCCCGCCCGGGGACTAGCGTATACCGGGGAGCTGTTTTTT.

In its sample, this clonotype was seen a few times. This chain connects TRBV5-6 to TRBJ1-6, with D unclear. V shed 0 bases and J shed 8 bases, with 3 bases lying between them. The CDR3 is 12 amino acids. CDR1 is SGHDT, CDR2 YYEEEE, per germline. CDR3 nucleotides: TGTGCCAGCAGCTTGGGTTATTCACCCCTCCACTTT. Translation gives CASSLGYSPLHF.

The chain employs TRBV19 and TRBJ1-1, with D uncertain. Trimming took off 3 bases at V and 2 bases at J, with 13 bases between the two ends. From germline, CDR1 is LNHDA and CDR2 SQIVND (reference sequence). This CDR3 spans 15 amino acids. Here the CDR3 DNA reads TGTGCCAGTAGTATTAGCTCGAGAGGTAACACTGAAGCTTTCTTT. As protein: CASSISSRGNTEAFF. Filled out from reference TRBV19 and TRBJ1-1, the complete variable domain reads DGGITQSPKYLFRKEGQNVTLSCEQNLNHDAMYWYRQDPGQGLRLIYYSQIVNDFQKGDIAEGYSVSREKKESFPLTVTSAQKNPTAFYLCASSISSRGNTEAFFGQGTRLTVV.

This rearrangement joins TRBV10-3 to TRBJ1-2; a possible D gene is TRBD1 (5 bases). Germline V gene data show CDR1 as ENHRY and CDR2 as SYGVKD. V was trimmed by 4 bases and J by 4 bases, leaving 16 bases between them. CDR3 size: 15 residues. The CDR3 here is CAISGSNRGAYGYTF. The CDR3 DNA reads as TGTGCCATCAGTGGCTCGAACCGTGGGGCCTATGGCTACACCTTC.

Turning to this clonotype: One junction end does not reproduce the germline sequence, and a read error may be involved. The V gene is TRBV10-1, the J gene TRBJ2-7; no clear D. This CDR3 has 11 amino acids. Germline V gene data show CDR1 as WNHNN and CDR2 as SYGVQD (reference sequence). DNA of the CDR3: TGCGCCAGCAGTGCCTCCCACGAGCAGTACTTC. Translation gives CASSASHEQYF.